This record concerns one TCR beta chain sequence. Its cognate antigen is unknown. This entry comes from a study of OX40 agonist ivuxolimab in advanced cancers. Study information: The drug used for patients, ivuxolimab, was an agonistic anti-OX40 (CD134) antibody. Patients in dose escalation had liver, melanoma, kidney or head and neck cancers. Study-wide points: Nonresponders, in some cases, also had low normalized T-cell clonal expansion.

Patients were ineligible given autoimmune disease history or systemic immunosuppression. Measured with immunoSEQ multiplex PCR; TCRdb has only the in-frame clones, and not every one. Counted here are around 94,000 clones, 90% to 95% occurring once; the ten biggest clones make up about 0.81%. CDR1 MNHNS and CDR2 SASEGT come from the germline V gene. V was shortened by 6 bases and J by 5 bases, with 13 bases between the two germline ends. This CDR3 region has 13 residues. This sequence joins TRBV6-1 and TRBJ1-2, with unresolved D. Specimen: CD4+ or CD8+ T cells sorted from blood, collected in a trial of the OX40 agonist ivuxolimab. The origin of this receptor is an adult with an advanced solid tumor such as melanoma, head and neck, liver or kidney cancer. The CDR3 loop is CASRYIVNYGYTF. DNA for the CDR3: TGTGCCAGCAGGTATATCGTTAATTATGGCTACACCTTC.